This T cell receptor (beta chain) was captured by sequencing in a study of blood T cell repertoires in COVID-19. Study background: From the United States, Italy and Spain came samples of acute and convalescent COVID-19.

This clone has only a few counts. Germline lookup yields CDR1 SGHNT and CDR2 YENEEA. V was clipped by 5 bases and J by 6 bases; unmatched bases: 8. The CDR3 extends over 14 amino acids. Clones were read by immunoSEQ multiplex PCR, and TCRdb kept only the in-frame ones, dropping some. This table has roughly 200,000 clones, over 70% appearing once. The sequence was obtained from a woman aged 40-49 years with COVID-19, enrolled during active disease. The sample consisted of peripheral blood. The chain is built from TRBV11-3 and TRBJ2-3; 7 bases agree with TRBD2. CDR3: CASSPGGSVDTQYF. The DNA of the CDR3 is TGTGCCAGCAGCCCGGGGGGATCCGTCGATACGCAGTATTTT.